The rows below give T cell receptor beta chains drawn from one sample of a study of T cells after yellow fever vaccination. MiXCR, applied by TCRdb to the 5' RACE reads, yields one record per CDR3 protein. The sample includes around 530,000 distinct CDR3 sequences, less than 20% seen only once; the top ten take 15% to 20%. The sample in question was PBMCs, obtained about 5 days after the first yellow fever vaccination. Every receptor here comes from a man younger than 35 who received the YFV17D yellow fever vaccine. Both conserved end residues are part of each CDR3. Each record gives: D gene, J gene, V gene, clone size, CDR3 protein, CDR3 DNA. A D gene is named only where the DNA matches it firmly. Clone size is stated in some rows and not others, as once, few, many or a class when expanded.

>.|TRBJ1-6|TRBV7-3|many
CASSLGGPHNSPLHF
TGTGCCAGCAGCTTAGGGGGACCGCATAATTCACCCCTCCACTTT
>.|TRBJ2-5|TRBV7-9|.
CASSLVERGQETQYF
TGTGCCAGCAGCTTAGTGGAGCGTGGACAAGAGACCCAGTACTTC
>.|TRBJ1-3|TRBV5-6|.
CASSVDFYNTIYF
TGTGCCAGCAGCGTGGACTTTTACAACACCATATATTTT
>.|TRBJ2-1|TRBV6-2/TRBV6-3|.
CASSYEGNNEQFF
TGTGCCAGCAGTTACGAGGGAAACAATGAGCAGTTCTTC
>TRBD1|TRBJ2-4|TRBV4-2|.
CASSARPGQEGRFAKNIQYF
TGTGCCAGCAGCGCCCGCCCGGGACAGGAGGGCCGATTCGCCAAAAACATTCAGTACTTC
>.|TRBJ1-4|TRBV7-6|few
CASSRGRAEKLFF
TGTGCCAGCAGCCGTGGACGGGCGGAAAAACTGTTTTTT
>.|TRBJ1-2|TRBV29-1|.
CSGDVRGDYGYTF
TGCAGCGGTGACGTGCGGGGCGACTATGGCTACACCTTC
>.|TRBJ1-3|TRBV11-2|few
CASSSTVSGNTIYF
TGTGCCAGCAGCTCAACAGTCTCTGGAAACACCATATATTTT
>.|TRBJ1-5|TRBV12-3/TRBV12-4|.
CASRLAQSGGQPQHF
TGTGCCAGCAGGCTAGCACAGAGTGGCGGGCAGCCCCAGCATTTT
>TRBD2|TRBJ2-4|TRBV20-1|.
CSASYTAGGRAKNIQYF
TGCAGTGCTAGTTACACGGCGGGGGGCAGGGCCAAAAACATTCAGTACTTC
>.|TRBJ2-7|TRBV24-1|few
CAIRHRDYEQYF
TGTGCCATCCGTCACAGGGACTACGAGCAGTACTTC
>TRBD2|TRBJ2-7|TRBV6-5|.
CASSYGAGGSNEQYF
TGTGCCAGCAGTTACGGAGCGGGGGGATCCAACGAGCAGTACTTC
>TRBD1|TRBJ1-4|TRBV4-3|few
CASRRTGATNEKLFF
TGCGCCAGCCGCCGTACAGGGGCCACTAATGAAAAACTGTTTTTT
>TRBD2|TRBJ2-1|TRBV27|few
CASSSPGLAEQFF
TGTGCCAGCAGTTCCCCGGGACTAGCGGAGCAGTTCTTC
>TRBD1|TRBJ1-6|TRBV5-6|few
CASSPRGVADNSPLHF
TGTGCCAGCAGCCCCAGGGGGGTTGCGGATAATTCACCCCTCCACTTT
>.|TRBJ2-3|TRBV7-2|.
CASSLRTGTSTDTQYF
TGTGCCAGCAGCTTGAGGACTGGGACTAGCACAGATACGCAGTATTTT
>.|TRBJ2-7|TRBV11-2|.
CASSVYRALSDEQYF
TGTGCCAGCAGCGTCTACCGGGCCCTCTCGGACGAGCAGTACTTC
>TRBD1|TRBJ1-1|TRBV7-9|few
CASSLRLRDSEAFF
TGTGCCAGCAGCCTTAGGTTAAGGGACAGCGAAGCTTTCTTT
>.|TRBJ2-7|TRBV7-2|.
CASSLAWGENEQYF
TGTGCCAGCAGCTTAGCGTGGGGGGAGAACGAGCAGTACTTC
>TRBD2|TRBJ2-3|TRBV4-2|.
CASSQGGLAGGSADTQYF
TGTGCCAGCAGCCAGGGCGGACTAGCGGGGGGTAGTGCAGATACGCAGTATTTT
>TRBD2|TRBJ2-5|TRBV7-9|.
CASNPRPSGGEETQYF
TGTGCCAGCAACCCTCGGCCTAGCGGGGGAGAAGAGACCCAGTACTTC
>.|TRBJ2-7|TRBV10-3|.
CAIRTGRDNYEQYF
TGTGCCATCAGGACAGGGAGGGACAACTACGAGCAGTACTTC
>.|TRBJ2-3|TRBV6-6|.
CASRRSVGTQYF
TGTGCCAGCAGGCGGAGTGTAGGTACGCAGTATTTT
>.|TRBJ2-2|TRBV4-3|few
CASSRHRVTGELFF
TGCGCCAGCAGCCGCCACAGGGTCACCGGGGAGCTGTTTTTT
>.|TRBJ1-1|TRBV5-5|.
CASSLVFTEAFF
TGTGCCAGCAGCTTGGTTTTCACTGAAGCTTTCTTT
>.|TRBJ2-7|TRBV5-1|many
CASSPPYRSSYEQYF
TGCGCCAGCAGCCCCCCTTACAGGAGCTCCTACGAGCAGTACTTC
>.|TRBJ1-3|TRBV12-3/TRBV12-4|few
CASSQQVSGNTIYF
TGTGCCAGCAGCCAACAGGTCTCTGGAAACACCATATATTTT
>.|TRBJ2-5|TRBV15|.
CATSPEGGQETQYF
TGTGCCACCAGCCCCGAGGGGGGTCAAGAGACCCAGTACTTC
>TRBD1|TRBJ1-5|TRBV2|.
CASSVPGQGGFHSNQPQHF
TGTGCCAGCAGCGTTCCGGGACAGGGGGGGTTTCATAGCAATCAGCCCCAGCATTTT
>.|TRBJ1-5|TRBV24-1|few
CATHREGLNQPQHF
TGTGCCACCCACCGCGAGGGTCTCAATCAGCCCCAGCATTTT
>.|TRBJ2-5|TRBV7-9|few
CASSWGDEKETQYF
TGTGCCAGCAGCTGGGGGGACGAGAAAGAGACCCAGTACTTC
>TRBD2|TRBJ2-1|TRBV28|few
CASTGPGTSGIHEQFF
TGTGCCAGCACGGGGCCAGGGACTAGCGGGATACATGAGCAGTTCTTC
>TRBD1|TRBJ2-1|TRBV12-3/TRBV12-4|many
CASTQGQGVNEQFF
TGTGCCAGCACCCAGGGACAGGGGGTCAATGAGCAGTTCTTC
>TRBD2|TRBJ2-5|TRBV10-3|.
CAISVRPLGSGDQETQYF
TGTGCCATCAGTGTCCGCCCCCTTGGTAGCGGGGACCAAGAGACCCAGTACTTC
>TRBD1|TRBJ1-2|TRBV5-6|medium-sized
CASSLPGQLTYGYTF
TGTGCCAGCAGCTTGCCGGGACAGTTAACCTATGGCTACACCTTC
>.|TRBJ1-1|TRBV5-1|many
CASSFTGSTEAFF
TGCGCCAGCAGCTTCACAGGGTCCACTGAAGCTTTCTTT
>.|TRBJ2-5|TRBV7-9|many
CASTDVETQYF
TGTGCCAGCACCGACGTCGAGACCCAGTACTTC
>TRBD1|TRBJ1-2|TRBV12-3/TRBV12-4|few
CASSLRVWGQGALLYGYTF
TGTGCCAGCAGTTTACGAGTGTGGGGACAGGGAGCATTGCTCTATGGCTACACCTTC
>.|TRBJ2-6|TRBV27|many
CASSLGLYSGANVLTF
TGTGCCAGCAGTTTGGGACTGTACTCTGGGGCCAACGTCCTGACTTTC
>.|TRBJ2-1|TRBV4-1|.
CASSQVSGTWDEQFF
TGCGCCAGCAGCCAAGTGAGCGGTACTTGGGATGAGCAGTTCTTC
>.|TRBJ1-1|TRBV5-1|.
CASSSGTPEAFF
TGCGCCAGCAGCTCCGGGACGCCGGAAGCTTTCTTT
>TRBD1|TRBJ2-3|TRBV27|.
CASRPTRGRRVDTQYF
TGTGCCAGCAGACCCACCAGGGGGCGTCGGGTGGATACGCAGTATTTT
>.|TRBJ1-3|TRBV7-8|many
CASSPGQGNTIYF
TGTGCCAGCAGCCCCGGACAGGGAAACACCATATATTTT
>.|TRBJ2-7|TRBV2|.
CASSVSETTYEQYF
TGTGCCAGCAGTGTCTCCGAGACGACCTACGAGCAGTACTTC
>.|TRBJ1-4|TRBV28|.
CASSPGRVATNEKLFF
TGTGCCAGCTCCCCGGGCCGGGTTGCAACTAATGAAAAACTGTTTTTT
>.|TRBJ1-5|TRBV10-2|.
CASWGGVRSNQPQHF
TGCGCCAGCTGGGGTGGGGTCCGGAGCAATCAGCCCCAGCATTTT
>TRBD2|TRBJ2-1|TRBV5-3|few
CARSWTRSPNEQFF
TGTGCCAGAAGCTGGACTAGGTCGCCCAATGAGCAGTTCTTC
>TRBD1|TRBJ1-5|TRBV2|.
CASRPTGDQPQHF
TGTGCCAGCAGACCCACAGGGGATCAGCCCCAGCATTTT